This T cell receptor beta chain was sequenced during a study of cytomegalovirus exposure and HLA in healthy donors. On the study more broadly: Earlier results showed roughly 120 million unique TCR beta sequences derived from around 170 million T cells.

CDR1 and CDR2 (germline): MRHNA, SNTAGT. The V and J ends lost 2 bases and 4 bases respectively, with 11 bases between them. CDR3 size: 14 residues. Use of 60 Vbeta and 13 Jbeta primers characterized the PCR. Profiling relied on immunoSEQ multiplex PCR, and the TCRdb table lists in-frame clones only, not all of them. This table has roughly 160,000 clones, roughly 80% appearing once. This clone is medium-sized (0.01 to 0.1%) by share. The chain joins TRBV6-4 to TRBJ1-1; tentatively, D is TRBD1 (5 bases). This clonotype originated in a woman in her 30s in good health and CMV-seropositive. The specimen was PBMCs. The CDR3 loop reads CASSDGNTGTEAFF. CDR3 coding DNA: TGTGCCAGCAGTGACGGGAACACAGGCACTGAAGCTTTCTTT.